The rows below give T cell receptor beta chains drawn from one sample of a study of blood T cell repertoires in COVID-19. The repertoire was sequenced with immunoSEQ multiplex PCR; TCRdb's copy has only in-frame clones and lacks some. The sample lists some 530,000 clones, approximately 91% occurring once. Sequences were obtained from PBMCs or T cells enriched from blood (not recorded which). These receptors were collected from a woman aged 55-70 years who had recovered from COVID-19. Both conserved end residues are part of each CDR3. Each record gives: CDR3 protein, CDR3 DNA, clone size, D gene, V gene, J gene. The D gene is left open where the match is weak. The size entry is marked missing in some rows and otherwise reads once, few, many or a size class.

CASRTTGGAEKLFF	TGTGCCAGTAGAACGACAGGGGGTGCTGAAAAACTGTTTTTT	-	TRBD1	TRBV19	TRBJ1-4
CASSQGQGGGTGELFF	TGTGCCAGCAGCCAAGGACAGGGAGGAGGGACCGGGGAGCTGTTTTTT	few	-	TRBV4-2	TRBJ2-2
CASSYGPLKPNEQFF	TGTGCCAGCAGTTACGGCCCTCTTAAACCTAATGAGCAGTTCTTC	-	-	TRBV6-6	TRBJ2-1
CASSFRRDRGSSYNSPLHF	TGTGCCAGCAGCTTTCGCCGGGACAGGGGGAGCTCCTATAATTCACCCCTCCACTTT	-	TRBD1	TRBV7-2	TRBJ1-6
CASSEAENYGYTF	TGTGCCAGCAGTGAAGCAGAGAACTATGGCTACACCTTC	-	-	TRBV2	TRBJ1-2
CASSIRTGADLNNEQFF	TGTGCCAGCAGCATTCGGACAGGGGCCGATCTAAACAATGAGCAGTTCTTC	-	TRBD1	TRBV7-2	TRBJ2-1
CASSLDRYGLDEQFF	TGTGCCAGCAGCTTAGATCGATATGGACTTGATGAGCAGTTCTTC	-	-	TRBV11-2	TRBJ2-1
CASGRTGVYNEQFF	TGTGCCAGCGGGAGGACAGGTGTCTACAATGAGCAGTTCTTC	-	-	TRBV5-4	TRBJ2-1
CASSLVQGAGANVLTF	TGCGCCAGCAGCTTGGTCCAGGGGGCTGGGGCCAACGTCCTGACTTTC	-	TRBD1	TRBV5-1	TRBJ2-6
CASRGTGNTNQPQHF	TGTGCCAGCAGGGGGACAGGGAACACAAATCAGCCCCAGCATTTT	-	TRBD1	TRBV6-5	TRBJ1-5
CASIGDWSYTF	TGTGCCAGCATCGGGGATTGGAGCTACACCTTC	-	-	TRBV6-5	TRBJ1-2
CASSIGAGGTEAFF	TGTGCCAGTAGTATAGGAGCAGGAGGGACTGAAGCTTTCTTT	-	-	TRBV19	TRBJ1-1
CASSAGLGPSTDTQYF	TGTGCCAGCAGTGCGGGACTCGGCCCAAGCACAGATACGCAGTATTTT	-	-	TRBV2	TRBJ2-3
CASSLMTSSREQYF	TGTGCCAGCAGCCTCATGACTAGCTCCCGCGAGCAGTACTTC	-	TRBD2	TRBV7-6	TRBJ2-7
CASSIGDSGNTIYF	TGTGCCAGTAGTATCGGAGACTCTGGAAACACCATATATTTT	-	-	TRBV19	TRBJ1-3
CAWRGLAGGPNEQFF	TGTGCCTGGAGGGGACTAGCGGGGGGGCCCAATGAGCAGTTCTTC	-	TRBD2	TRBV30	TRBJ2-1
CASSQSDKGTYEQYF	TGCGCCAGCAGTCAATCGGACAAGGGGACCTACGAGCAGTACTTC	-	-	TRBV23-1	TRBJ2-7
CASSLYSSTDTQYF	TGTGCCAGCAGTCTGTATTCTAGCACAGATACGCAGTATTTT	-	-	TRBV27	TRBJ2-3
CAWSWGSSYEQYF	TGTGCCTGGAGTTGGGGCAGTTCCTACGAGCAGTACTTC	-	-	TRBV30	TRBJ2-7
CASSLQASTDTQYF	TGCGCCAGCAGCTTGCAAGCTTCCACAGATACGCAGTATTTT	-	-	TRBV5-1	TRBJ2-3
CASSTRPGTGGSNTEAFF	TGCGCCAGCAGCACGCGCCCCGGGACAGGGGGCAGTAACACTGAAGCTTTCTTT	-	TRBD1	TRBV5-1	TRBJ1-1
CASTPWGGESYNEQFF	TGTGCCAGTACCCCCTGGGGGGGGGAATCATACAATGAGCAGTTCTTC	-	TRBD2	TRBV19	TRBJ2-1
CASGLVQGASEEQFF	TGTGCTAGTGGTTTGGTACAGGGGGCTTCTGAGGAGCAGTTCTTC	-	TRBD1	TRBV12-5	TRBJ2-1
CATSDARLPSNQPQHF	TGTGCCACCAGTGACGCCCGACTACCTAGCAATCAGCCCCAGCATTTT	-	-	TRBV24-1	TRBJ1-5
CASSPTGRWNTEAFF	TGTGCCAGTAGCCCGACAGGGCGGTGGAACACTGAAGCTTTCTTT	-	TRBD1	TRBV19	TRBJ1-1
CASSPAPGDEKLFF	TGTGCCAGCTCACCGGCGCCAGGGGACGAAAAACTGTTTTTT	-	-	TRBV18	TRBJ1-4